The 22 T cell receptor beta chains below all came from one sample that was sequenced in a study of blood T cell repertoires in COVID-19. The table came from immunoSEQ multiplex PCR; TCRdb's copy has only in-frame clones and leaves some out. This sample has around 70,000 clones; about 89% occur once, and the top ten carry about 7.9%. The sample taken for sequencing was peripheral blood. The receptor set was obtained from a human donor in a cohort sampled during active COVID-19.

This chain connects TRBV21-1 to TRBJ2-7; no check of the table's D call, TRBD1, against the DNA was made. TRBV21-1 is a known pseudogene. The CDR3 totals 14 residues. CDR3 nucleotide sequence: TGTGCCAGCAGTCCTCGGACAGGGGGGTACGAGCAGTACTTC. It encodes CASSPRTGGYEQYF.

The chain recombines TRBV7-2 with TRBJ1-1, with D perhaps matching TRBD1 (6 bases). CDR3 length: 16 amino acids. CDR1 and CDR2 (germline): SGHTA, FQGNSA. Trimming took off 3 bases at V and 1 base at J, with 15 bases between the two ends. In DNA, the CDR3 is TGTGCCAGCAGCTTCGGTGATTGGACAGCGAACACTGAAGCTTTCTTT. It translates to CASSFGDWTANTEAFF.

J is TRBJ2-1 and V is TRBV5-8; the match to TRBD1 covers 11 bases. Germline trimming cut 3 bases from V and 4 bases from J; bases unmatched to any gene: 9. The CDR3 is made up of 17 amino acids. From germline, CDR1 is SGHTS and CDR2 YDEGEE. In DNA, the CDR3 is TGTGCCAGCAGCTCCGGGTTTGGGACAGGGGGGTACAATGAGCAGTTCTTC. Protein sequence: CASSSGFGTGGYNEQFF.

The CDR3 protein is CASSTVRGTGSYLGIQYF. Here the CDR3 DNA reads TGTGCCAGCAGTACCGTTCGCGGGACAGGGTCTTACTTGGGCATTCAGTACTTC. V usage is TRBV27 and J usage is TRBJ2-4; 9 positions match TRBD1. V shed 5 bases, J shed 9 bases, and the junction held 20 bases outside the gene matches. The germline CDR1 and CDR2 sequences are MNHEY and SMNVEV (reference sequence). This CDR3 is 18 amino acids long.

The chain links TRBV27 to TRBJ2-4; 10 positions match TRBD1. Looked up from germline, CDR1 is MNHEY and CDR2 is SMNVEV (reference sequence). J gave up 4 bases and V 0 bases, and 15 bases lay outside the gene matches. This CDR3 spans 20 amino acids. The CDR3 sequence is CASSLSPRGQGSVGKNIQYF. CDR3 in DNA: TGTGCCAGCAGTTTATCCCCCCGGGGACAGGGGTCCGTGGGGAAAAACATTCAGTACTTC.

The V call is TRBV29-1, the J call TRBJ1-1; D is perhaps TRBD1 (5 bases). Germline CDR1 reads SQVTM; CDR2 reads ANQGSEA. The CDR3 is 13 residues long. Trimming shortened V by 4 bases and J by 10 bases, and 19 bases separated the two germline ends. The CDR3 DNA sequence: TGCAGCGTTGTAGGGGAGGATTATTTAGGAGCTTTCTTT. This codes for CSVVGEDYLGAFF.

CDR3 sequence reads: CASSSGSLDGSLGYTF. DNA of the CDR3: TGTGCCAGTAGTTCGGGGTCGTTGGACGGGTCTTTGGGCTACACCTTC. The rearrangement links TRBV19 to TRBJ1-2; unclear D gene. The CDR3 length is 16 residues. V was trimmed by 5 bases and J by 8 bases, leaving 24 bases between them. The V gene's germline CDR1 is LNHDA and CDR2 SQIVND (reference sequence).

This clone showed up just a few times. The chain links TRBV10-3 to TRBJ2-7, with a tentative D call TRBD1 (6 bases). The CDR3 covers 14 residues. CDR1 ENHRY and CDR2 SYGVKD come from the germline V gene. V was shortened by 7 bases and J by 6 bases, with 19 bases between the two germline ends. CDR3 nucleotide sequence: TGTGCCATCACCGACACTAGACAGGCCGCCGAGCAGTACTTC. Translation: CAITDTRQAAEQYF.

The J gene is TRBJ1-5, the V gene TRBV28, with D perhaps TRBD1 (5 bases). CDR1 and CDR2 (germline): MDHEN, SYDVKM. The ends were cut back, 7 bases at V and 0 bases at J, with 16 bases in the middle. CDR3 length equals 16 residues. The CDR3 DNA reads TGTGCCAGCACCCCGGGGGGGATCGATAGCAATCAGCCCCAGCATTTT. Its protein is CASTPGGIDSNQPQHF.

The chain combines TRBV18 with TRBJ2-1; 8 bases line up with TRBD2. The CDR3 sequence is 15 residues long. J was trimmed by 8 bases and V by 6 bases; bases with no gene match: 12. In germline, CDR1 is KGHSH, CDR2 LQKENI. CDR3 in DNA: TGTGCCAGCTCGCCCGCGTCGGCGGGGGGCGATGAGCAGTTCTTC. It codes for CASSPASAGGDEQFF.

This chain joins TRBV9 and TRBJ1-5, with TRBD1 identical over 9 bases. CDR1 and CDR2 (germline): SGDLS, YYNGEE. CDR3 size: 16 residues. Trimming at V came to 3 bases and at J to 5 bases, leaving 9 bases not matched to a gene. CDR3 loop: CASSALPGQGYQPQHF. For the CDR3, the DNA is TGTGCCAGCAGCGCCCTCCCGGGACAGGGTTATCAGCCCCAGCATTTT.

The V call is TRBV19, the J call TRBJ2-7, with 8 bases fitting TRBD1. The CDR3 runs to 14 residues. After removal of 5 bases from V and 4 bases from J, the junction contained 7 bases not matched to a gene. Germline assignment: CDR1 LNHDA and CDR2 SQIVND (reference sequence). Here the CDR3 reads CASSARDRNYEQYF. The CDR3 coding sequence is TGTGCCAGTAGTGCCCGGGACAGGAATTACGAGCAGTACTTC.

The chain has TRBV29-1 and TRBJ2-1; a possible D gene is TRBD2 (6 bases). V was shortened by 4 bases and J by 0 bases, with 22 bases between the two germline ends. Germline lookup yields CDR1 SQVTM and CDR2 ANQGSEA. The CDR3 sequence is 18 residues long. The CDR3: CSVVFRLYRGSSYNEQFF. The DNA for the CDR3 is TGCAGCGTTGTTTTTCGGCTCTATCGGGGGAGCTCCTACAATGAGCAGTTCTTC.

The rearrangement joins TRBV7-2 to TRBJ1-2; D call uncertain. Germline V gene data show CDR1 as SGHTA and CDR2 as FQGNSA. CDR3 length: 13 amino acids. V gave up 6 bases and J gave up 2 bases, with 10 bases separating them. This chain's CDR3 is CASRERVNYGYTF. DNA of the CDR3: TGTGCCAGCAGAGAGCGCGTAAACTATGGCTACACCTTC. Combining the CDR3 with reference TRBV7-2 and TRBJ1-2 gives the whole variable domain GAGVSQSPSNKVTEKGKDVELRCDPISGHTALYWYRQSLGQGLEFLIYFQGNSAPDKSGLPSDRFSAERTGGSVSTLTIQRTQQEDSAVYLCASRERVNYGYTFGSGTRLTVV.

The rearrangement uses TRBV19 and TRBJ1-1; no firm D call. CDR1 and CDR2 from the germline V gene are LNHDA and SQIVND (reference sequence). V was clipped by 4 bases and J by 0 bases, with 9 bases between them. This CDR3 is 14 amino acids long. The CDR3 loop reads CASSTSIVNTEAFF. DNA of the CDR3: TGTGCCAGTAGTACATCGATAGTGAACACTGAAGCTTTCTTT.

The chain recombines TRBV19 with TRBJ1-1; 7 bases are shared with TRBD1. Germline V CDR1 and CDR2: LNHDA, SQIVND (reference sequence). The CDR3 contains 14 residues. J gave up 2 bases and V 4 bases, and 4 bases lay outside the gene matches. This CDR3 reads CASSTWTGNTEAFF. In DNA, the CDR3 is TGTGCCAGTAGTACCTGGACAGGAAACACTGAAGCTTTCTTT. The full variable domain, with the rest looked up from reference TRBV19 and TRBJ1-1, is DGGITQSPKYLFRKEGQNVTLSCEQNLNHDAMYWYRQDPGQGLRLIYYSQIVNDFQKGDIAEGYSVSREKKESFPLTVTSAQKNPTAFYLCASSTWTGNTEAFFGQGTRLTVV.

The CDR3 DNA sequence: TGTGCCAGCAGCTCGACAGGGGACACCTACAATGAGCAGTTCTTC. It codes for CASSSTGDTYNEQFF. The J gene is TRBJ2-1, the V gene TRBV7-2; 8 bases are a match to TRBD1. The junction had 4 bases not matched to a gene; V was cut back by 4 bases and J by 2 bases. From germline, CDR1 is SGHTA and CDR2 FQGNSA. The length of the CDR3 is 15 residues.

The V and J genes are TRBV5-4 and TRBJ1-3; 11 bases are a match to TRBD1. Per the germline V gene, CDR1 is SGHNT and CDR2 is YYREEE (reference sequence). The CDR3 extends over 15 amino acids. With V trimmed by 0 bases and J by 7 bases, 3 bases remained unmatched. CDR3 sequence reads: CASSLEGTGGNTIYF. CDR3 sequence (DNA): TGTGCCAGCAGCTTGGAGGGGACAGGGGGGAACACCATATATTTT.

V is TRBV18 and J is TRBJ1-6, with 7 bases that match TRBD1. Unmatched junction bases numbered 3, after V lost 6 bases and J lost 7 bases. CDR1 and CDR2 (germline): KGHSH, LQKENI. This CDR3 comprises 13 residues. DNA of the CDR3: TGTGCCAGCTCCGGGACAGAGAATTCACCCCTCCACTTT. This translates into CASSGTENSPLHF.

Concerning this clone: A much larger clone is a single base away; this may be a read error. Other nucleotide sequences in the sample specify the same CDR3. The V call is TRBV6-2 or TRBV6-3, the J call TRBJ2-2; D is ambiguous. The CDR3 is made up of 14 amino acids. Trimming removed 3 bases from V and 1 base from J, with 6 bases in between. Germline lookup yields CDR1 MNHEY and CDR2 SVGEGT. Written as DNA, the CDR3 is TGTGCCAGCAGTTATGGCAGGAACACCGGGGAGCTGTTTTTT. This gives the protein CASSYGRNTGELFF.

The chain uses TRBV29-1 and TRBJ2-3; perhaps TRBD2 as D (7 bases). V shed 3 bases and J shed 1 base, with 11 bases lying between them. Germline CDR1 SQVTM, CDR2 ANQGSEA. CDR3 length: 14 residues. This CDR3 reads CSVEGGRGTDTQYF. For the CDR3, the DNA is TGCAGCGTTGAGGGGGGGCGCGGCACAGATACGCAGTATTTT.

The chain links TRBV2 to TRBJ1-5; 7 bases align to TRBD1. There are 12 residues in the CDR3. After removal of 9 bases from V and 2 bases from J, the junction contained 1 base not matched to a gene. Germline V CDR1 and CDR2: SNHLY, FYNNEI. The CDR3 DNA follows: TGTGCCAGTGGGACAGGCAATCAGCCCCAGCATTTT. It codes for CASGTGNQPQHF.